This entry features one T cell receptor (beta chain) sequence. The data stem from a study of PD-L1 blockade in urothelial cancer. Time point in this sample: peripheral blood 6 weeks after treatment start. Patients suffered from locally advanced or metastatic urothelial carcinoma. This CDR3 comprises 17 residues. Profiling relied on immunoSEQ multiplex PCR, and the TCRdb table lists in-frame clones only, not all of them. The sample records roughly 120,000 clones, around 90% being singletons. The chain couples TRBV21-1 to TRBJ2-7; the DNA was not compared with TRBD1, the D call given in the table. TRBV21-1 is listed as a pseudogene. This receptor was obtained from a man aged 60 to 75 with urothelial cancer. The input for sequencing was PBMCs, taken around atezolizumab (anti-PD-L1) treatment. In DNA form, the CDR3 reads TGTGCCAGCAGCAAAGAACGATTCCTTTCTTGGTGGCTCGAGCAGTACTTC. It codes for CASSKERFLSWWLEQYF.